This T cell receptor beta chain comes out of a study of cytomegalovirus exposure and HLA in healthy donors. Although they were nominally healthy when sampled, donors likely had unrecorded immune exposures. The V gene lost 3 bases and the J gene lost 4 bases, with 15 bases spanning the gap. CDR3 length: 15 amino acids. Germline V gene lookup returns CDR1 SGHRS and CDR2 YFSETQ. General study results and limits: Later analysis showed TCR association rates varying by HLA locus, highest for DRB1 and lowest for HLA-C. In a later analysis, a genetic analysis reported fewer productive-TCR N-insertions in an Asian-associated ancestry cluster than the cohort average.

Turning to this clone: Its antigen is still unknown.

It was with 60 Vbeta and 13 Jbeta primers that the PCR ran. Assay used: immunoSEQ multiplex PCR; TCRdb lists only in-frame clones, some missing. The sample includes roughly 180,000 clones, approximately 84% of them seen just once. The rearrangement uses TRBV5-1 and TRBJ2-3; perhaps TRBD1 as D (7 bases). This receptor was taken from a girl between 10 and 17 years old in good health and CMV-seropositive. Sequencing used PBMCs. The DNA for the CDR3 is TGCGCCAGCAGCTCGGAGGGGGCTCGGGCAGATACGCAGTATTTT. This encodes CASSSEGARADTQYF.